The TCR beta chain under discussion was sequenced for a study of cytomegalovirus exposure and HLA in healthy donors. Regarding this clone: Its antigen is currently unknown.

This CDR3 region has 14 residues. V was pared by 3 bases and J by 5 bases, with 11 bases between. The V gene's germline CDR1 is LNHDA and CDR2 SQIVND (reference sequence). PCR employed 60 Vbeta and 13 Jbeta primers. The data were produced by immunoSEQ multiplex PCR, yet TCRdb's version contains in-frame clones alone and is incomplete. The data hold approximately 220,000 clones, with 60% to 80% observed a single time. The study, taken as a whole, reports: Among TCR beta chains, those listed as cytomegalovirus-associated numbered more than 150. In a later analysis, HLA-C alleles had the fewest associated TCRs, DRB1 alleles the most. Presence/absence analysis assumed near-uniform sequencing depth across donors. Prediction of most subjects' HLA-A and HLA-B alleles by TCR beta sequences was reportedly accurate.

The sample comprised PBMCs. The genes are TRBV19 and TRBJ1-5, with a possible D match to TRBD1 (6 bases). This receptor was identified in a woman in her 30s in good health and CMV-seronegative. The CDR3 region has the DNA TGTGCCAGTAGTATGGGACATAATTATCAGCCCCAGCATTTT. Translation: CASSMGHNYQPQHF.